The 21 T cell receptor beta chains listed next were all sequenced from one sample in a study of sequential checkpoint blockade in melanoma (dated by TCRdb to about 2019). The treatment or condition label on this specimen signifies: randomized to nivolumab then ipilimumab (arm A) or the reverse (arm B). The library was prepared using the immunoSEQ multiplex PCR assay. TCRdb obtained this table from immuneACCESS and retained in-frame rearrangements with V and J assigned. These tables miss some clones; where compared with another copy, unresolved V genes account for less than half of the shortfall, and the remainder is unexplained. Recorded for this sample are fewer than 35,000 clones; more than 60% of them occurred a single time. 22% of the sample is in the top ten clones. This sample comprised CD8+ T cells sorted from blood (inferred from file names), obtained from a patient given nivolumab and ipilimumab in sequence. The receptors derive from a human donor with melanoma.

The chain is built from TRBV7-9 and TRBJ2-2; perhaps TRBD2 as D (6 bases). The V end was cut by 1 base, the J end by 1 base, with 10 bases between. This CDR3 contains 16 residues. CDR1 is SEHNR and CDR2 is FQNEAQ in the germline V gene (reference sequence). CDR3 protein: CASSLGAGQNTGELFF. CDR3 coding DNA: TGTGCCAGCAGCTTAGGAGCGGGTCAGAACACCGGGGAGCTGTTTTTT. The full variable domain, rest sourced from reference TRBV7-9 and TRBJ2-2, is DTGVSQNPRHKITKRGQNVTFRCDPISEHNRLYWYRQTLGQGPEFLTYFQNEAQLEKSRLLSDRFSAERPKGSFSTLEIQRTEQGDSAMYLCASSLGAGQNTGELFFGEGSRLTVL.

The CDR3 DNA reads TGCGCCAGCAGCCAAGGGATAGGGGGCACTGAAGCTTTCTTT. It translates to CASSQGIGGTEAFF. The chain combines TRBV4-1 with TRBJ1-1, with a tentative D call TRBD1 (6 bases). This CDR3 is built from 14 residues. V was cut by 1 base and J by 4 bases, with 10 bases left in between. Germline CDR1 MGHRA, CDR2 YSYEKL.

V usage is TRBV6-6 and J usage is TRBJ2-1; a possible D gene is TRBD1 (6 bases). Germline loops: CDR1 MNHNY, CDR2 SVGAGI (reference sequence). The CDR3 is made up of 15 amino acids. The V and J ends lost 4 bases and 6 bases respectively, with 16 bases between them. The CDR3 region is CASSLNPGVGNEQFF. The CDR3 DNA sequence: TGTGCCAGCAGTTTAAATCCAGGGGTCGGCAATGAGCAGTTCTTC.

CDR3 sequence (DNA): TGCGCCAGCAGCCAATACGGGGAGTACGGGGAGCTGTTTTTT. Amino acids: CASSQYGEYGELFF. V and J are TRBV4-1 and TRBJ2-2; TRBD2 might be the D (5 bases). CDR1 MGHRA and CDR2 YSYEKL come from the germline V gene. The CDR3 runs 14 residues. V dropped 2 bases and J dropped 7 bases, with 11 bases sitting between them.

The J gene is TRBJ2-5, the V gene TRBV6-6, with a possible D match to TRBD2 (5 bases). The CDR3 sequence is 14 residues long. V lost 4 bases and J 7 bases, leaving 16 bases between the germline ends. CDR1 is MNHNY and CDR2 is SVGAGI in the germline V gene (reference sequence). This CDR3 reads CASSSSETGVTQYF. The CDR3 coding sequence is TGTGCCAGCAGTTCGTCCGAGACCGGGGTGACCCAGTACTTC.

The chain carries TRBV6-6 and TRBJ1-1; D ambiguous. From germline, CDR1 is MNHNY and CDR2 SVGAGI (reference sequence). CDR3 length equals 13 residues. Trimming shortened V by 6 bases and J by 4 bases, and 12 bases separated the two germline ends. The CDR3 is CASSHRESTEAFF. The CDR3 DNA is TGTGCCAGCAGCCACCGGGAGAGCACTGAAGCTTTCTTT.

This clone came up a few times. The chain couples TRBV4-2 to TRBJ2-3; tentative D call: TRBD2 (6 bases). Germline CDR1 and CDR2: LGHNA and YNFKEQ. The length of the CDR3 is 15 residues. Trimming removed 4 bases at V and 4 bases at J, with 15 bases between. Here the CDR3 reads CASSPRLEGSDTQYF. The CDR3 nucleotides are TGTGCCAGCAGCCCTCGACTAGAAGGTTCAGATACGCAGTATTTT.

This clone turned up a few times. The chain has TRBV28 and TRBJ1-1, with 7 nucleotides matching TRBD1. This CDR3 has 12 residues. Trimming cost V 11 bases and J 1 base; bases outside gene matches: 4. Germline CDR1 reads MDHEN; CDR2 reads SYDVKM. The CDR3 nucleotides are TGTGCCGCCGGGACAGAGAACACTGAAGCTTTCTTT. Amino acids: CAAGTENTEAFF.

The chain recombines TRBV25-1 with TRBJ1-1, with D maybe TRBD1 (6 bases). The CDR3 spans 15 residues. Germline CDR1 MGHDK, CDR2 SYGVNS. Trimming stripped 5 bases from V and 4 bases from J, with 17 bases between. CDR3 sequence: CASSHALTGFTEAFF. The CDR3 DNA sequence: TGTGCCAGCAGTCACGCTCTCACAGGGTTCACTGAAGCTTTCTTT.

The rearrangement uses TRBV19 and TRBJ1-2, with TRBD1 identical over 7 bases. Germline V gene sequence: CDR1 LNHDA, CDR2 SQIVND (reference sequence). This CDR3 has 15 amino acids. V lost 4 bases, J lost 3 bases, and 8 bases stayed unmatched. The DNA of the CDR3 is TGTGCCAGTAGTACTACACCGGGACAGTACTATGGCTACACCTTC. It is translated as CASSTTPGQYYGYTF.

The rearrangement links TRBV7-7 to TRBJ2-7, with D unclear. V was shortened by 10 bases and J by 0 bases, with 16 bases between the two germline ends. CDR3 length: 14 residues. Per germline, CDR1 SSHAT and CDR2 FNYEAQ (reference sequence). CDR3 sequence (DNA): TGTGCCACACCGCCTCACCGTAGCTCCTACGAGCAGTACTTC. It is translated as CATPPHRSSYEQYF.

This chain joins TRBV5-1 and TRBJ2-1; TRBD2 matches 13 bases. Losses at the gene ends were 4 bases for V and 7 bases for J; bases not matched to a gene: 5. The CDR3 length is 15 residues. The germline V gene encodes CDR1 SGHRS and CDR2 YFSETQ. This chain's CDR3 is CASSAGTSGINEQFF. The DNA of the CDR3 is TGCGCCAGCAGCGCCGGGACTAGCGGGATTAATGAGCAGTTCTTC.

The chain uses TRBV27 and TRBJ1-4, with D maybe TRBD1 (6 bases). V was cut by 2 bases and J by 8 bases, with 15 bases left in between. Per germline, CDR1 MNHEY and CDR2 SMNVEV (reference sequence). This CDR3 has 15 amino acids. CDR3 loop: CASSLGTGIGEKLFF. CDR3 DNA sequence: TGTGCCAGCAGTTTAGGCACAGGGATTGGGGAAAAACTGTTTTTT.

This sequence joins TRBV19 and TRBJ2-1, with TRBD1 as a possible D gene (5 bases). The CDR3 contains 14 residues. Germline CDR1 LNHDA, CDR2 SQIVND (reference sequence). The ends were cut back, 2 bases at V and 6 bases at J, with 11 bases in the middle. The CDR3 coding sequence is TGTGCCAGTAGTATATCCCCAGGGCGCAATGAGCAGTTCTTC. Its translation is CASSISPGRNEQFF.

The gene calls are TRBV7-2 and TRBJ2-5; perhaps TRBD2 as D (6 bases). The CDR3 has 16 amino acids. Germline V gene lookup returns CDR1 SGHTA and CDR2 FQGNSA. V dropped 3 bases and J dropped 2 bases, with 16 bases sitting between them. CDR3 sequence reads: CASSFSAGRIQETQYF. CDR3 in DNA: TGTGCCAGCAGCTTTTCCGCGGGACGGATACAAGAGACCCAGTACTTC.

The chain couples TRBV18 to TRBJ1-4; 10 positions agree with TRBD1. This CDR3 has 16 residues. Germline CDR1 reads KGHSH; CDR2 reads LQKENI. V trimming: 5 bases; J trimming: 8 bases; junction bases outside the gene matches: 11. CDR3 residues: CASSKDRGFSGEKLFF. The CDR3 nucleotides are TGTGCCAGCTCAAAGGACAGGGGGTTTTCGGGAGAAAAACTGTTTTTT. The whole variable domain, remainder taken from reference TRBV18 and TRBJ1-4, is NAGVMQNPRHLVRRRGQEARLRCSPMKGHSHVYWYRQLPEEGLKFMVYLQKENIIDESGMPKERFSAEFPKEGPSILRIQQVVRGDSAAYFCASSKDRGFSGEKLFFGSGTQLSVL.

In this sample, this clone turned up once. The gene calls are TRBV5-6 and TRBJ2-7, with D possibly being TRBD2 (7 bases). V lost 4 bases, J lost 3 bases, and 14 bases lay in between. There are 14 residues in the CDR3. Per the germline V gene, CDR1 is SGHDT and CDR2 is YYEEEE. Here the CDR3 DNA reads TGTGCCAGCAGCGTCTTGGGGGGGCTCTACGAGCAGTACTTC. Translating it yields CASSVLGGLYEQYF.

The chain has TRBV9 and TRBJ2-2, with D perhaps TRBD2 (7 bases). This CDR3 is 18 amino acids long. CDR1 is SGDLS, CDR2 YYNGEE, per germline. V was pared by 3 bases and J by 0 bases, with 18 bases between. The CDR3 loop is CASSDGGGGDANTGELFF. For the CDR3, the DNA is TGTGCCAGCAGCGACGGGGGAGGGGGGGACGCGAACACCGGGGAGCTGTTTTTT.

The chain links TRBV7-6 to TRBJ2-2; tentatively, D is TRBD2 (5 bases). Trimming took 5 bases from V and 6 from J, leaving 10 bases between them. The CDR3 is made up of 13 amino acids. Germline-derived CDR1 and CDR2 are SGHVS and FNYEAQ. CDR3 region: CASSGLTSGELFF. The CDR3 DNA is TGTGCCAGCAGCGGACTGACCTCCGGGGAGCTGTTTTTT.

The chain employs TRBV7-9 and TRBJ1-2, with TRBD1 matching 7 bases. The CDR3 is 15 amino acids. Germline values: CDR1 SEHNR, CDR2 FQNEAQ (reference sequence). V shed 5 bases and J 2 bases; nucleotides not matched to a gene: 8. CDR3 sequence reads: CASSHLDRDNYGYTF. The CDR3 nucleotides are TGTGCCAGCAGCCACCTCGACAGGGACAACTATGGCTACACCTTC.

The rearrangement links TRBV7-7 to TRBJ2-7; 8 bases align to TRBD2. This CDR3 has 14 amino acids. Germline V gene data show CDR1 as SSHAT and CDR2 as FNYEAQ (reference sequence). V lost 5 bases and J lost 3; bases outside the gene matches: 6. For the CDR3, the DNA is TGTGCCAGCAGCCCCGGGACTAGTCACTACGAGCAGTACTTC. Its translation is CASSPGTSHYEQYF.